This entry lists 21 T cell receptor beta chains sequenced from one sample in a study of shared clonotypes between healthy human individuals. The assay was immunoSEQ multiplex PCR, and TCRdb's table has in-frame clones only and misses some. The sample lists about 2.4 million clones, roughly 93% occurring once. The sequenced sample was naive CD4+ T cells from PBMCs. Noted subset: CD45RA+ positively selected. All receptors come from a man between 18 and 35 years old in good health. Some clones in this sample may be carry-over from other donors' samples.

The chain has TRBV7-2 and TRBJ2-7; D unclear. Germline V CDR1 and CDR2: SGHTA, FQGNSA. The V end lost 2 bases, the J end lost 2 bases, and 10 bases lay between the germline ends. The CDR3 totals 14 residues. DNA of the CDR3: TGTGCCAGCAGCTTAATGGCAGTTACCTACGAGCAGTACTTC. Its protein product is CASSLMAVTYEQYF.

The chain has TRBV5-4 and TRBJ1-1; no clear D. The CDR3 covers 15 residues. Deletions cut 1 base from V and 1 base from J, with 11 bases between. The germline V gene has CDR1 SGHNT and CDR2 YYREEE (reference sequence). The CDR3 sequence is CASSLPGQANTEAFF. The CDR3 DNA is TGTGCCAGCAGCTTGCCTGGCCAGGCGAACACTGAAGCTTTCTTT.

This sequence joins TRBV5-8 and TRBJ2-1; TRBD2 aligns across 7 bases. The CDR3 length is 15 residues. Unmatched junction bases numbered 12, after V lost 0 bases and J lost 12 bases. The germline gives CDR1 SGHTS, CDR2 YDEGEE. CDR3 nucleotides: TGTGCCAGCAGCTTGGCCTTGGCTAGCGGCACCGGGCAGTTCTTC. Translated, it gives CASSLALASGTGQFF.

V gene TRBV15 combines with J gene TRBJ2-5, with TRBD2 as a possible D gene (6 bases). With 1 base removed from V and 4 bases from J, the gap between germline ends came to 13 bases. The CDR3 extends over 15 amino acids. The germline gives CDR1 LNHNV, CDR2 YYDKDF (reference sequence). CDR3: CATSRGTGVLETQYF. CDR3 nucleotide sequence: TGTGCCACCAGCAGAGGTACGGGAGTGTTAGAGACCCAGTACTTC.

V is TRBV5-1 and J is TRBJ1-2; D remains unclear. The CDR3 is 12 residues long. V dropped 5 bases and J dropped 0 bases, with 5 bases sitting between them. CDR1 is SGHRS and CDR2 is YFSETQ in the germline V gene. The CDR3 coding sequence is TGCGCCAGCAGGGTCTCTAACTATGGCTACACCTTC. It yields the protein CASRVSNYGYTF.

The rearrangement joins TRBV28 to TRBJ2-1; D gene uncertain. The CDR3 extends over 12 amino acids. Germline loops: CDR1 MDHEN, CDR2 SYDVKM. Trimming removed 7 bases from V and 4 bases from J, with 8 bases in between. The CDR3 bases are TGTGCCAGCACCCCACGGTACAATGAGCAGTTCTTC. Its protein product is CASTPRYNEQFF.

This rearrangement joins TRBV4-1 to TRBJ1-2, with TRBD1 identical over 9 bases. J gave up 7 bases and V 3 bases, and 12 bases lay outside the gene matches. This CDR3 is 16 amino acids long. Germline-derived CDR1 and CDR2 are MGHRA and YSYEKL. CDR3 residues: CASSQETGGVSRGYTF. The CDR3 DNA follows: TGCGCCAGCAGCCAGGAAACAGGGGGCGTCTCTCGTGGCTACACCTTC.

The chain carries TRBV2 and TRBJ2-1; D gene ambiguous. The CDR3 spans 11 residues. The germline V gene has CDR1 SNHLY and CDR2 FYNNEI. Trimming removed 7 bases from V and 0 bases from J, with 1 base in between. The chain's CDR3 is CASISYNEQFF. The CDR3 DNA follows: TGTGCCAGCATCTCCTACAATGAGCAGTTCTTC.

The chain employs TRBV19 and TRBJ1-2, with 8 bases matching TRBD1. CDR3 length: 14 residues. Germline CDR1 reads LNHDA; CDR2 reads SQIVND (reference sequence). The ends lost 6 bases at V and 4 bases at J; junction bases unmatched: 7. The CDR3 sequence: CASRPGGGGYGYTF. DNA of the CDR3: TGTGCCAGTAGACCAGGGGGCGGCGGCTATGGCTACACCTTC.

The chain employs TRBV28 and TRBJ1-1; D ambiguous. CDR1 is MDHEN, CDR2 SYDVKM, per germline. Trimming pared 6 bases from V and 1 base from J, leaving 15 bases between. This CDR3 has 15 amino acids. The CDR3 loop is CASSPRLRRNTEAFF. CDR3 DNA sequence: TGTGCCAGCAGCCCCCGGCTCCGGCGGAACACTGAAGCTTTCTTT.

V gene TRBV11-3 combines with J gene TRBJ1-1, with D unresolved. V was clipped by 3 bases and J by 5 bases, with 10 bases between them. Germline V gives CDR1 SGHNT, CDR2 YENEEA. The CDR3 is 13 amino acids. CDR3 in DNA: TGTGCCAGCAGCTTTCGTTGGGCGACTGAAGCTTTCTTT. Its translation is CASSFRWATEAFF.

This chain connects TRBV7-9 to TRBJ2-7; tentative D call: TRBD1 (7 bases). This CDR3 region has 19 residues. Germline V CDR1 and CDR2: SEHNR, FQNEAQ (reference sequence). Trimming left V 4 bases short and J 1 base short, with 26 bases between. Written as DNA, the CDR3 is TGTGCCAGCAGCTCTCCCCGCGGGACAGACGAGGCCCCTTCCTACGAGCAGTACTTC. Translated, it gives CASSSPRGTDEAPSYEQYF.

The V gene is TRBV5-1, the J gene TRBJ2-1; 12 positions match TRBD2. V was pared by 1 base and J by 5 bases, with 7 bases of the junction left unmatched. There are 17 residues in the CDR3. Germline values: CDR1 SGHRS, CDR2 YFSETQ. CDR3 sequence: CASSLKLAGGFDNEQFF. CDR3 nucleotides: TGCGCCAGCAGCTTGAAGCTAGCGGGAGGGTTTGACAATGAGCAGTTCTTC.

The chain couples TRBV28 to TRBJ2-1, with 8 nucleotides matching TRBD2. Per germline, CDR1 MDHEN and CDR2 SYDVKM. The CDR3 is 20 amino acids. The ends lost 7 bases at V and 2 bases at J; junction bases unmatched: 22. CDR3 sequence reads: CASTLGLFTSGVSTYNEQFF. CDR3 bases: TGTGCCAGCACCCTTGGTCTGTTTACTAGCGGAGTGAGCACCTACAATGAGCAGTTCTTC. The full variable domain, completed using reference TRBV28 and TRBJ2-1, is DVKVTQSSRYLVKRTGEKVFLECVQDMDHENMFWYRQDPGLGLRLIYFSYDVKMKEKGDIPEGYSVSREKKERFSLILESASTNQTSMYLCASTLGLFTSGVSTYNEQFFGPGTRLTVL.

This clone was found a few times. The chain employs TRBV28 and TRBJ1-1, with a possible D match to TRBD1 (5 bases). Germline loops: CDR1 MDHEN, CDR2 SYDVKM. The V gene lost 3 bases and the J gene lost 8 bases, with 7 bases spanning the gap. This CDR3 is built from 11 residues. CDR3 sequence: CASSFHREAFF. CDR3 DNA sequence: TGTGCCAGCAGTTTCCACAGGGAAGCTTTCTTT.

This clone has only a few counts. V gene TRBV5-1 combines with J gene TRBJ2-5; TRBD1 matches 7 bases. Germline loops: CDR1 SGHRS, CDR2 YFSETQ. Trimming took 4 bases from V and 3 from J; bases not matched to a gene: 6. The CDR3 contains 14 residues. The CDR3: CASSPGTAEETQYF. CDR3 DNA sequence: TGCGCCAGCAGCCCTGGGACAGCGGAAGAGACCCAGTACTTC.

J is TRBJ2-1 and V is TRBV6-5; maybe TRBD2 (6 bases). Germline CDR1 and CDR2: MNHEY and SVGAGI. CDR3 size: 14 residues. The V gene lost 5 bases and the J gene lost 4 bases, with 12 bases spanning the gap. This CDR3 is CASSPGTAYNEQFF. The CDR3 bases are TGTGCCAGCAGTCCCGGGACTGCGTACAATGAGCAGTTCTTC.

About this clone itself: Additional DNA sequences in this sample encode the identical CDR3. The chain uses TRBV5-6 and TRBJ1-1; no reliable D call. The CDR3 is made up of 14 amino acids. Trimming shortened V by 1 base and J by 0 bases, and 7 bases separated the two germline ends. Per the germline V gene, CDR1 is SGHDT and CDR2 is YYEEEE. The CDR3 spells CASSLRGLNTEAFF. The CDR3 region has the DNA TGTGCCAGCAGCTTGCGGGGTCTGAACACTGAAGCTTTCTTT.

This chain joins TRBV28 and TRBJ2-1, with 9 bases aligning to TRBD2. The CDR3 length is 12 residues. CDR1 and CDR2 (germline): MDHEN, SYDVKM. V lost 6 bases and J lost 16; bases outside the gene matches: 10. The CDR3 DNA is TGTGCCAGCAGGGCGACTAGCGGTCCGTCATTCTTC. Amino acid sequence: CASRATSGPSFF.

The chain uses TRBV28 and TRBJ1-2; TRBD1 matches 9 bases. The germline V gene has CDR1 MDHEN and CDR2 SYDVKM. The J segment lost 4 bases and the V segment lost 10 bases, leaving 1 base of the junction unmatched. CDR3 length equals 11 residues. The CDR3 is CATTGGYGYTF. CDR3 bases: TGTGCCACGACAGGGGGCTATGGCTACACCTTC.

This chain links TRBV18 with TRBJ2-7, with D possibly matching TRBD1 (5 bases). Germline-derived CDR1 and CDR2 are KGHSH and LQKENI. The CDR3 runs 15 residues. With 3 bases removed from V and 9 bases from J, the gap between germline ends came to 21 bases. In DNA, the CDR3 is TGTGCCAGCTCACCTCAGGGCCAATCTAGAAGGGGGCAGTACTTC. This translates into CASSPQGQSRRGQYF.